This entry features one T cell receptor (beta chain) sequence. The sample is drawn from a study of T cell responses to AZD1222 COVID-19 vaccine. The V gene lost 6 bases and the J gene lost 5 bases, with 11 bases spanning the gap. The V gene's germline CDR1 is MDHEN and CDR2 SYDVKM. The CDR3 totals 13 residues. The data were produced by immunoSEQ multiplex PCR, yet TCRdb's version contains in-frame clones alone and is incomplete. The sample shows more than 70,000 clones, more than 85% of them seen only once. The TCR originated in an adult who received the AZD1222 COVID-19 vaccine. The sequencing used peripheral blood, collected 28 days after the second AZD1222 dose. The V call is TRBV28, the J call TRBJ2-1; perhaps TRBD2 as D (6 bases). CDR3 amino acids: CASRKRLDNEQFF. In DNA form, the CDR3 reads TGTGCCAGCAGAAAACGACTAGACAATGAGCAGTTCTTC.